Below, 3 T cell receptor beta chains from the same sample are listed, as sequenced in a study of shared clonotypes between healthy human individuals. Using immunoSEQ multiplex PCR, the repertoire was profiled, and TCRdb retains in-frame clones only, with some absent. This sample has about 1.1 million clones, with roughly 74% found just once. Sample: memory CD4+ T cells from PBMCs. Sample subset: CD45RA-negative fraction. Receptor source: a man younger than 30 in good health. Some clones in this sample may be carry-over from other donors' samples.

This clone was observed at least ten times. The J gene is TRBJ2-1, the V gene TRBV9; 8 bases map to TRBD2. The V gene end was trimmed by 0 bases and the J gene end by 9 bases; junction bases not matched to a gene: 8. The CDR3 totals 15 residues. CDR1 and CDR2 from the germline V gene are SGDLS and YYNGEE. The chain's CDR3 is CASSVGPGGPVEQFF. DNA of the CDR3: TGTGCCAGCAGCGTAGGGCCGGGAGGGCCCGTTGAGCAGTTCTTC. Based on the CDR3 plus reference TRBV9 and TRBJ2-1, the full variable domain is DSGVTQTPKHLITATGQRVTLRCSPRSGDLSVYWYQQSLDQGLQFLIQYYNGEERAKGNILERFSAQQFPDLHSELNLSSLELGDSALYFCASSVGPGGPVEQFFGPGTRLTVL.

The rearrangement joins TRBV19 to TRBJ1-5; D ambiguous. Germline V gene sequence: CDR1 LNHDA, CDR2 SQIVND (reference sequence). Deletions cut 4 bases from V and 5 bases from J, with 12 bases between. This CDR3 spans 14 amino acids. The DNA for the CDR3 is TGTGCCAGTAGTACCTCTAGGGCCTATCAGCCCCAGCATTTT. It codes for CASSTSRAYQPQHF.

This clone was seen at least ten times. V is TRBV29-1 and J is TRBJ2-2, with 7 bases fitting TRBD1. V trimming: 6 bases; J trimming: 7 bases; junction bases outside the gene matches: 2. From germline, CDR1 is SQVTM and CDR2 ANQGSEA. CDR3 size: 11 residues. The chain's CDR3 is CSVQGIGELFF. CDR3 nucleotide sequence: TGCAGCGTACAGGGGATCGGGGAGCTGTTTTTT.